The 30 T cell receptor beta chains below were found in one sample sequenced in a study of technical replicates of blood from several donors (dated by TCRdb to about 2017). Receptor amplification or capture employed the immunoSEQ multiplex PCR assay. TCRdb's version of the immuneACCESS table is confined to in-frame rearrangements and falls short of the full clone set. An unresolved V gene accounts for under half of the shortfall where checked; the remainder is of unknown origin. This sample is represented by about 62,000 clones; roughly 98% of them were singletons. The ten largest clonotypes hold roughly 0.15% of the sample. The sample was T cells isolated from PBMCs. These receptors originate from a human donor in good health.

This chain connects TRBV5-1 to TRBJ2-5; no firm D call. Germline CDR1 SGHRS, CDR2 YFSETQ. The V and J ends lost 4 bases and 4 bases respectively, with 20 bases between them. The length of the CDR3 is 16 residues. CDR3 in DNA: TGCGCCAGCAGCCTCCACTCTCAAGTGCGCGTAGAGACCCAGTACTTC. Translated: CASSLHSQVRVETQYF.

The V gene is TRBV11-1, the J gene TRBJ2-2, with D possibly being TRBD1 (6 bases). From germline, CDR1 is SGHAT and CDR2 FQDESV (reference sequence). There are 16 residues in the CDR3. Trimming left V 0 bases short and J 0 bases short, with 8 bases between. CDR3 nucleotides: TGTGCCAGCAGCTTAGCGAGGGGGACGAACACCGGGGAGCTGTTTTTT. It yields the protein CASSLARGTNTGELFF. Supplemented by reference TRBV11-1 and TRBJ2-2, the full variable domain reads EAEVAQSPRYKITEKSQAVAFWCDPISGHATLYWYRQILGQGPELLVQFQDESVVDDSQLPKDRFSAERLKGVDSTLKIQPAELGDSAMYLCASSLARGTNTGELFFGEGSRLTVL.

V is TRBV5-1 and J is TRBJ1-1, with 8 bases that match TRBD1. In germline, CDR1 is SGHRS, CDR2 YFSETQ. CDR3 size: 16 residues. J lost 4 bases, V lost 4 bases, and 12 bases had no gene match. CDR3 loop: CASSPYLQGASTEAFF. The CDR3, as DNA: TGCGCCAGCAGCCCCTATCTCCAGGGGGCGAGCACTGAAGCTTTCTTT.

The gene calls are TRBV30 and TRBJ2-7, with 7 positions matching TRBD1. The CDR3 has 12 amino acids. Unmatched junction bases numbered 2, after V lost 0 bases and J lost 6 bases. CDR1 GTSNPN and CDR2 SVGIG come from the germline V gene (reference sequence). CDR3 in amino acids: CAWSVQGSEQYF. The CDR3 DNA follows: TGTGCCTGGAGTGTACAGGGGTCCGAGCAGTACTTC.

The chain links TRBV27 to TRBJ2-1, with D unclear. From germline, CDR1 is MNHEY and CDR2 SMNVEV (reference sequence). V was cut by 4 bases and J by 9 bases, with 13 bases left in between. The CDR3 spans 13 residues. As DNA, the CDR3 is TGTGCCAGCAGTTCCCCAGTCTCGGGTGAGCAGTTCTTC. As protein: CASSSPVSGEQFF.

The CDR3 loop is CASSEFAGQANSYEQYF. CDR3 coding DNA: TGTGCCAGCAGTGAATTCGCGGGACAGGCGAACTCCTACGAGCAGTACTTC. V gene TRBV2 combines with J gene TRBJ2-7, with 8 positions matching TRBD1. The CDR3 extends over 17 amino acids. Germline assignment: CDR1 SNHLY and CDR2 FYNNEI. Germline trimming cut 2 bases from V and 0 bases from J; bases unmatched to any gene: 9.

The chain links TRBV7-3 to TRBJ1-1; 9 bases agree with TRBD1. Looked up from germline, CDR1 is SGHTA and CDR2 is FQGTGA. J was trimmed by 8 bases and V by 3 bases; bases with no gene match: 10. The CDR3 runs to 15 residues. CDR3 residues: CASSFRGDRASEAFF. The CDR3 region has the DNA TGTGCCAGCAGCTTCCGTGGGGACAGGGCGTCCGAAGCTTTCTTT.

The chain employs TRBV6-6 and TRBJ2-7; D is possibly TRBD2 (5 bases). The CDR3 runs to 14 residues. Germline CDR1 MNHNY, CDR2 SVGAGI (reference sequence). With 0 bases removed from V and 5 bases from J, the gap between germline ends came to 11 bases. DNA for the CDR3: TGTGCCAGCAGTTACTCTTCGAGCGGCGACGAGCAGTACTTC. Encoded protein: CASSYSSSGDEQYF.

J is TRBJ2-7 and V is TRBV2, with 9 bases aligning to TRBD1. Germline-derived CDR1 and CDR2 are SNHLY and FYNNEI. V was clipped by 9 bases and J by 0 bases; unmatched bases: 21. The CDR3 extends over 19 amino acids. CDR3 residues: CASNTHRGPKPKVSYEQYF. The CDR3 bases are TGTGCCAGTAATACCCACAGGGGGCCAAAACCTAAAGTCTCCTACGAGCAGTACTTC.

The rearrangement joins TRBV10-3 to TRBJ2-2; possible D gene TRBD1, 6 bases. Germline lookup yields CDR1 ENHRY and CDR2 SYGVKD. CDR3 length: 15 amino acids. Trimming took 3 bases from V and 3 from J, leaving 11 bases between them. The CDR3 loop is CAISEAGEHTGELFF. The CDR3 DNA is TGTGCCATCAGTGAAGCAGGGGAGCACACCGGGGAGCTGTTTTTT.

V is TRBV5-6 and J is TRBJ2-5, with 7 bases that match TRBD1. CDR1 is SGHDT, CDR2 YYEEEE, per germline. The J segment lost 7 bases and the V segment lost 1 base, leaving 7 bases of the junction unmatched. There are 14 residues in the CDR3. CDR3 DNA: TGTGCCAGCAGCTTGAGACAGGGAATGGGGACCCAGTACTTC. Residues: CASSLRQGMGTQYF.

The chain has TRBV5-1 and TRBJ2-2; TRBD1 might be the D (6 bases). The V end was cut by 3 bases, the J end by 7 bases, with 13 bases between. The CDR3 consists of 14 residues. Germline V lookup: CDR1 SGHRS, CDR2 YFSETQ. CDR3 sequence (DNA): TGCGCCAGCAGCTGGGACCAGGGGTTCGGGGAGCTGTTTTTT. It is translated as CASSWDQGFGELFF.

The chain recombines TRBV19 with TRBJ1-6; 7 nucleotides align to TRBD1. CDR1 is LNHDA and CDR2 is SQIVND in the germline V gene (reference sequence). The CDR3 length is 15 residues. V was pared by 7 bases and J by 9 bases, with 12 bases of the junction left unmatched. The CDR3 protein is CASNYRGEGVSPLHF. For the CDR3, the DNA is TGTGCCAGTAATTACAGGGGAGAAGGTGTTTCACCCCTCCACTTT. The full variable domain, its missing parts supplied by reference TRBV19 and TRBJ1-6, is DGGITQSPKYLFRKEGQNVTLSCEQNLNHDAMYWYRQDPGQGLRLIYYSQIVNDFQKGDIAEGYSVSREKKESFPLTVTSAQKNPTAFYLCASNYRGEGVSPLHFGNGTRLTVT.

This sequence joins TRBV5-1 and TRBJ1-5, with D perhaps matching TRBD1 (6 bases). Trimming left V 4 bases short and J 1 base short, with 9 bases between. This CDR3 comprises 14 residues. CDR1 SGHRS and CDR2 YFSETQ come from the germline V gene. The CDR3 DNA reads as TGCGCCAGCAGCCCAGGGGACAGCAATCAGCCCCAGCATTTT. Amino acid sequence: CASSPGDSNQPQHF.

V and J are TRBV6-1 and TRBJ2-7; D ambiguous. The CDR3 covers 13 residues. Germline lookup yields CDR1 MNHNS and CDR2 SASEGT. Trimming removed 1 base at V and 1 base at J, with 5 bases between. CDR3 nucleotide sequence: TGTGCCAGCAGTGAAGGTCCGTCCTACGAGCAGTACTTC. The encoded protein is CASSEGPSYEQYF.

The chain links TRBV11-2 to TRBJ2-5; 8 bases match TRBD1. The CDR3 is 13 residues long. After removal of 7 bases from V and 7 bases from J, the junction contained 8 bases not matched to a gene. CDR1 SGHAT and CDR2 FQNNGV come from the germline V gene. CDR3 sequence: CASMTGVGWTQYF. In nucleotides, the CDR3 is TGTGCCAGCATGACAGGGGTCGGCTGGACCCAGTACTTC.

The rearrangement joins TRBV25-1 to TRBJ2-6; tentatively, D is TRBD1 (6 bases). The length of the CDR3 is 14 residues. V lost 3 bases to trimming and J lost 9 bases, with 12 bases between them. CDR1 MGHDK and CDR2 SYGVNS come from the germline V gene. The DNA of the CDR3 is TGTGCCAGCAGTGATTGGGACACCCACAACGTCCTGACTTTC. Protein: CASSDWDTHNVLTF.

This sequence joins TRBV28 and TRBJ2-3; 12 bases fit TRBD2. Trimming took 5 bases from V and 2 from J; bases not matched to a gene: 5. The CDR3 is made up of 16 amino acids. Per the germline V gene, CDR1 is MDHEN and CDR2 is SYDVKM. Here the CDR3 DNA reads TGTGCCAGCAGTAGCGGACTAGCGGGACCCACAGATACGCAGTATTTT. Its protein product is CASSSGLAGPTDTQYF.

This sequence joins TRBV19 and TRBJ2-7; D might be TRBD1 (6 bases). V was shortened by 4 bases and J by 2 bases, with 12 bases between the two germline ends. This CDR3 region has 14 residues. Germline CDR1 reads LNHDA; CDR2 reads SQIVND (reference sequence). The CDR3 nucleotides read TGTGCCAGTAGTAAACGGGACAAGCCCTACGAGCAGTACTTC. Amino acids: CASSKRDKPYEQYF.

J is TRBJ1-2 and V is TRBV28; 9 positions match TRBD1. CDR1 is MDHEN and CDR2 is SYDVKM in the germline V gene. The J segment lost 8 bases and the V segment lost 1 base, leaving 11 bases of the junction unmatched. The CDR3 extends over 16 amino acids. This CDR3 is CASSLSRQGVPQGYTF. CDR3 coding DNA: TGTGCCAGCAGTTTATCTCGACAGGGGGTCCCCCAGGGCTACACCTTC.

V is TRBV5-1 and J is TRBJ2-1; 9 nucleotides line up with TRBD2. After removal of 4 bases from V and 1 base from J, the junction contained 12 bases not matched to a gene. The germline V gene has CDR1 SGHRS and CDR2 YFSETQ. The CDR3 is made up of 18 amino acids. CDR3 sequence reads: CASSTGIRSGRSYNEQFF. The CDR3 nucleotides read TGCGCCAGCAGCACTGGGATCCGCAGCGGGAGGTCCTACAATGAGCAGTTCTTC.

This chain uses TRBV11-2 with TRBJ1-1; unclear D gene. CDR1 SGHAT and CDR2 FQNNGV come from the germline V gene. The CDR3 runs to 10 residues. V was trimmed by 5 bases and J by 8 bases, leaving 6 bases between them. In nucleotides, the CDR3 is TGTGCCAGCAGCCGCGCCGAAGCTTTCTTT. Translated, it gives CASSRAEAFF.

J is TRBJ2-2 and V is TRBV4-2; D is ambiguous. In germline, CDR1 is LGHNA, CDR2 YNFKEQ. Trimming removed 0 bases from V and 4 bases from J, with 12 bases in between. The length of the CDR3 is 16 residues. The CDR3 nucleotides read TGTGCCAGCAGCCAAGATCCACCGGTCGGCACCGGGGAGCTGTTTTTT. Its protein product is CASSQDPPVGTGELFF.

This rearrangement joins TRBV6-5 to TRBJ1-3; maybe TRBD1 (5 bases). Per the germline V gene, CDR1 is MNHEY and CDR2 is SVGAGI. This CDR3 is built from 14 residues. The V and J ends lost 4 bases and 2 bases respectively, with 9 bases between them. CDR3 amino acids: CASSSPTAGNTIYF. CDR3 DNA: TGTGCCAGCAGTTCCCCGACAGCTGGAAACACCATATATTTT.

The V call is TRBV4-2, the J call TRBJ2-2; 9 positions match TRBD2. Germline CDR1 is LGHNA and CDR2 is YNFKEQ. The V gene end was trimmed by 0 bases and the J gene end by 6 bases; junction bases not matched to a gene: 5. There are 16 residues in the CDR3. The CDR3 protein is CASSQDGVAGAGELFF. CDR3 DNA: TGTGCCAGCAGCCAAGATGGGGTAGCGGGGGCCGGGGAGCTGTTTTTT.

CDR3 protein: CASRPYRDNEQFF. The CDR3, as DNA: TGTGCCAGCAGACCGTACAGGGACAATGAGCAGTTCTTC. The chain combines TRBV6-5 with TRBJ2-1; D is perhaps TRBD1 (6 bases). The CDR3 loop spans 13 amino acids. V was shortened by 6 bases and J by 5 bases, with 11 bases between the two germline ends. CDR1 and CDR2 (germline): MNHEY, SVGAGI.

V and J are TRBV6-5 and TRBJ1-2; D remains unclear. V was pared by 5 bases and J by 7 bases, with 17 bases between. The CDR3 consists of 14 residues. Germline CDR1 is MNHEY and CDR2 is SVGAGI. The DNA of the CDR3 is TGTGCCAGCAGTCCGGGAAGAGGGTTGTCTGGCTACACCTTC. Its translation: CASSPGRGLSGYTF.

The CDR3 reads CASSSGTSGAYNEQFF. For the CDR3, the DNA is TGTGCCAGCAGTTCCGGGACTAGCGGGGCCTACAATGAGCAGTTCTTC. The V and J genes are TRBV25-1 and TRBJ2-1; 13 bases are shared with TRBD2. This CDR3 comprises 16 residues. Losses at the gene ends were 5 bases for V and 2 bases for J; bases not matched to a gene: 3. Germline V gene data show CDR1 as MGHDK and CDR2 as SYGVNS.

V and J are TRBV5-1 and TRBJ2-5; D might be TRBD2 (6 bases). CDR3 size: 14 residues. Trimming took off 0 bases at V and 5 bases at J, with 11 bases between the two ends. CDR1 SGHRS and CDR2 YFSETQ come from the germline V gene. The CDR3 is CASSLGSSVETQYF. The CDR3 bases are TGCGCCAGCAGCTTGGGATCTAGCGTCGAGACCCAGTACTTC.

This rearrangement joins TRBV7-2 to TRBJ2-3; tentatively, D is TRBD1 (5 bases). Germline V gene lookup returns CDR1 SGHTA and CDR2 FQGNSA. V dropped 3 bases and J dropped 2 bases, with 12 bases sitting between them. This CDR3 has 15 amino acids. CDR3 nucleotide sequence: TGTGCCAGCAGCTTTATGCAGGGCCTCACAGATACGCAGTATTTT. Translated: CASSFMQGLTDTQYF.